The T cell receptor beta chain under discussion was sequenced for a study of blood T cell repertoires in COVID-19 (dated by TCRdb to between 2020 and 2021). For the study in its entirety: Samples from collaborators originated in the United States, Italy and Spain and spanned both the acute and convalescent phases of COVID-19. The prospective study material was composed of cDNA or gDNA derived from T cells, B-cell-depleted T cells, or PBMCs. Subjects who had been exposed to COVID-19, were actively infected with it, or had recovered from it provided the deeply sampled blood TCRbeta repertoires that made up the dataset. A freely available public database, intended as a resource for researchers studying the immune response to SARS-CoV-2, is where the repertoires were released. Samples came from the ongoing ImmuneRACE study (first 160 participants) plus 1,254 subjects from 6 global collaborators. The sample metadata nearly always contained a de-identified subject ID, COVID-19 status, age in years and sex. Where HLA class I and class II types were available, the types were taken from metadata supplied by the sample provider, not from assay-based typing.

TCRbeta CDR3 regions were amplified from genomic DNA by means of the immunoSEQ Assay, a bias-controlled multiplex PCR. The study's processing was this. Within the assay, amplification of reference gene primers was used to estimate how many nucleated cells each sample contained. To quantify the absolute abundance of each unique TCRbeta CDR3 rearrangement, sequence reads were collapsed and filtered. For each sample, productive Simpson clonality was calculated by taking the square root of Simpson's diversity index across productive rearrangements. TCRdb obtained this table from immuneACCESS and retained in-frame rearrangements with V and J assigned. These tables miss some clones; where compared with another copy, unresolved V genes account for less than half of the shortfall, and the remainder is unexplained. V, J and clone size reflect that table, while D and trimming were determined from the DNA. The sample table records about 80,000 clones; around 80% of these occur just once. About an eighth of the sample is in the top ten clones.

For this clone: Which antigen it targets is not known. No qualities accompany the bases; no much larger clone lies one base away.

Results and caveats for the whole study, not just this receptor: Clinical and demographic metadata were provided uncurated, with the amount varying by source and participant.

The collaborating institutions used their own protocols to collect whole blood in K2EDTA tubes. Collaborator samples were shipped for TCRbeta analysis as frozen whole blood, isolated PBMCs, or DNA extracted from either sample type. V lost 2 bases and J lost 0 bases; the stretch between them is 10 bases long. Counted from cysteine to phenylalanine, this CDR3 has 15 amino acids. The sequence is cut down to CDR3 DNA, 45 bases in frame from base 1. According to the germline V gene (reference sequence), CDR1 reads LGHDT and CDR2 reads YNNKEL. The chain is made from TRBV3-1 (or the pseudogene TRBV3-2) and TRBJ1-2; confidence is insufficient to name the D gene. The clonotype comes from a human donor in a cohort sampled during active COVID-19. Input material: peripheral blood. This receptor has the CDR3 CASSQSSGTNYGYTF. The nucleotide sequence reads as follows: TGTGCCAGCAGCCAAAGCTCAGGAACTAACTATGGCTACACCTTC.